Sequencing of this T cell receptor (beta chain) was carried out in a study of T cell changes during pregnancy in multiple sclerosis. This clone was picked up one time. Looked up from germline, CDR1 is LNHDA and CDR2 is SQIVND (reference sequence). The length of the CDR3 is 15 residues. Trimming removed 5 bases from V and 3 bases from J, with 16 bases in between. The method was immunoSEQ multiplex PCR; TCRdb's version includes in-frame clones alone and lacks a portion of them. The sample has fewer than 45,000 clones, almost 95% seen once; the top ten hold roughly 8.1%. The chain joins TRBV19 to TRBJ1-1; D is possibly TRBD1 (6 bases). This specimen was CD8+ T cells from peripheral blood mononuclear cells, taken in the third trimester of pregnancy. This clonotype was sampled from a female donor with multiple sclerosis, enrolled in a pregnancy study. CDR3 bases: TGTGCCAGTAGTTGGACAGTCGCTGGGGACACTGAAGCTTTCTTT. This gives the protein CASSWTVAGDTEAFF. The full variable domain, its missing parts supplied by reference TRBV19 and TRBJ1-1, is DGGITQSPKYLFRKEGQNVTLSCEQNLNHDAMYWYRQDPGQGLRLIYYSQIVNDFQKGDIAEGYSVSREKKESFPLTVTSAQKNPTAFYLCASSWTVAGDTEAFFGQGTRLTVV.